This T cell receptor beta chain derives from a study of a mutant IDH1 vaccine in newly diagnosed glioma. Time point: week 35, safety follow-up. In every dose of vaccine, 300 ug of mutant IDH1 20-mer peptide was given alongside topical imiquimod. Clones were read by immunoSEQ multiplex PCR, and TCRdb kept only the in-frame ones, dropping some. Of tens of thousands of clones listed, more than 75% were seen once; the top ten hold around 5.7%. This CDR3 has 15 amino acids. Trimming removed 0 bases at V and 1 base at J, with 12 bases between. The germline V gene has CDR1 GTSNPN and CDR2 SVGIG (reference sequence). About this clone: Its cognate antigen is unknown.

The chain has TRBV30 and TRBJ1-2; D is uncertain. This TCR derives from a woman in her thirties or forties with glioma. This sample comprised PBMCs, obtained from a glioma patient whose treatment included an IDH1 peptide vaccine. CDR3 DNA sequence: TGTGCCTGGAGTGTAGGCCGTAGGGATAACTATGGCTACACCTTC. Translating it yields CAWSVGRRDNYGYTF.